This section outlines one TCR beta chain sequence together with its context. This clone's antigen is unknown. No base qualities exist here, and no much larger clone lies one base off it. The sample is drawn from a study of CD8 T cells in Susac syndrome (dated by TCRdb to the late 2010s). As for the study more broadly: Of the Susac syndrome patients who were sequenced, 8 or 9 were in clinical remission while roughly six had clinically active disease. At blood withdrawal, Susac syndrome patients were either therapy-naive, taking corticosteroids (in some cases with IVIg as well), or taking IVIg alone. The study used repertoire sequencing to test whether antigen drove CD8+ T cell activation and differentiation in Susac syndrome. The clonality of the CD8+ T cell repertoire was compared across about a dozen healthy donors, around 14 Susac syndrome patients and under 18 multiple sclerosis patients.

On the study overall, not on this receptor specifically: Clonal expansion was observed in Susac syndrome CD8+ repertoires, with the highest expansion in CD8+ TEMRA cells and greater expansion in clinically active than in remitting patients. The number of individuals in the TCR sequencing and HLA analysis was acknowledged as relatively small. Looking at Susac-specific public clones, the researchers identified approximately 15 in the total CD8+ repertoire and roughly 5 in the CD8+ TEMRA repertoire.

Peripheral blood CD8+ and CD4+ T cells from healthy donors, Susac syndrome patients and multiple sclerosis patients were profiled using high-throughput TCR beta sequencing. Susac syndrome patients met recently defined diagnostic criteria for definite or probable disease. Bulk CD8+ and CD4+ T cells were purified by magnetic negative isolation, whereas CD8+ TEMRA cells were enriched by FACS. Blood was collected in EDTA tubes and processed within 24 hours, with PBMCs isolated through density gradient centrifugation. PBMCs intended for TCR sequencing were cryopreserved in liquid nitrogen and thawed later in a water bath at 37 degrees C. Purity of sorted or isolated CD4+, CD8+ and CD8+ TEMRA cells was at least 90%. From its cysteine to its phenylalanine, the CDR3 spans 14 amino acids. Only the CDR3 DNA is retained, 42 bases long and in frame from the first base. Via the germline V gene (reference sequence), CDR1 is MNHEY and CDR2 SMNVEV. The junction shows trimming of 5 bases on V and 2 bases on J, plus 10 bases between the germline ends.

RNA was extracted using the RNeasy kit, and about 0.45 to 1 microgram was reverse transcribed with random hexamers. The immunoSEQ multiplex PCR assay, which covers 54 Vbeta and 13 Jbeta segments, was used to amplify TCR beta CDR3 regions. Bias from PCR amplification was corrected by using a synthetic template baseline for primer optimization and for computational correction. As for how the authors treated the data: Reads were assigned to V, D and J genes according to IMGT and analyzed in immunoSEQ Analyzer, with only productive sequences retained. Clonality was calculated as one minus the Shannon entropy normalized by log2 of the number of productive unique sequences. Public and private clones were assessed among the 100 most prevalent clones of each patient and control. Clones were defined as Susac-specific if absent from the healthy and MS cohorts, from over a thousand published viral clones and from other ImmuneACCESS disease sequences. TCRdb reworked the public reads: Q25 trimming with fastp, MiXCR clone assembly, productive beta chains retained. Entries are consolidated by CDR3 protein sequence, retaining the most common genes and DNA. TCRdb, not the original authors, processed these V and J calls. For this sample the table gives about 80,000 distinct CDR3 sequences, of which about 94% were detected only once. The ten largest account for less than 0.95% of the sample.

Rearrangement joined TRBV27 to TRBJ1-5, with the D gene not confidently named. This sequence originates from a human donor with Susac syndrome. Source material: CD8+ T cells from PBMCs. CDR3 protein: CASSLGKGNQPQHF. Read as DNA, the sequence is TGTGCCAGCAGTCTGGGGAAGGGCAATCAGCCCCAGCATTTT.